The rows below give T cell receptor beta chains drawn from one sample of a study of CD8 T cells in ankylosing spondylitis. One entry per CDR3 protein, called by TCRdb with MiXCR from the 5' RACE reads. The sample lists approximately 540,000 distinct CDR3 sequences; roughly 13% were seen once. Sequenced: blood, either unsorted or a sorted T cell fraction (not recorded which). Receptor source: a male donor with ankylosing spondylitis. The CDR3 runs from the conserved cysteine through the conserved F or W. The D gene is left open where the match is weak. The listing skips clone size in some rows; elsewhere it reads once, few, many or a size class.

TRBD1,TRBJ1-2,TRBV25-1,few,TGTGCCAGCAGTGAATCGAGACAGGGCGCTTCCTATGGCTACACCTTC,CASSESRQGASYGYTF
.,TRBJ1-2,TRBV9,.,TGTGCCAGCAGCCTGGACACCTCCTATGGCTACACCTTC,CASSLDTSYGYTF
.,TRBJ2-5,TRBV24-1,.,TGTGCCACCAGTGACGAAGGGGGAGGCCTCCAAGAGACCCAGTACTTC,CATSDEGGGLQETQYF
TRBD1,TRBJ2-1,TRBV29-1,few,TGCAGCGTTGATACAGGGGCTGGCAATGAGCAGTTCTTC,CSVDTGAGNEQFF
TRBD2,TRBJ2-1,TRBV2,few,TGTGCCAGCAGTGAAATGGGCGAGGGACTAGCCGATGAGCAGTTCTTC,CASSEMGEGLADEQFF
TRBD1,TRBJ2-3,TRBV7-9,.,TGTGCCAGCAGCTGGAGGACAGGGGGCGCAGATACGCAGTATTTT,CASSWRTGGADTQYF
TRBD2,TRBJ2-4,TRBV27,.,TGTGCCAGCAGACTAGCGGGAGGGTGGAACATTCAGTACTTC,CASRLAGGWNIQYF
.,TRBJ2-3,TRBV24-1,few,TGTGCCACCAGTGATTTAGTAGTCGCAGATACGCAGTATTTT,CATSDLVVADTQYF
.,TRBJ1-4,TRBV6-1,few,TGTGCCAGCAGTGAAAGGTTTTCGGCGAAAAGGGGGAGAGAAAAACTGTTTTTT,CASSERFSAKRGREKLFF
.,TRBJ2-7,TRBV27,.,TGTGCCAGCAAGCAAAATGGGGTTCGAGCATACGAGCAGTACTTC,CASKQNGVRAYEQYF
TRBD1,TRBJ2-3,TRBV9,few,TGTGCCAGCAGCGTACTCGACAGGGGGCCGCTGAGGATAGATACGCAGTATTTT,CASSVLDRGPLRIDTQYF
.,TRBJ1-3,TRBV29-1,.,TGCAGCGTTGAACCCGGGAAAGGAAACACCATATATTTT,CSVEPGKGNTIYF
TRBD1,TRBJ1-6,TRBV7-8,few,TGTGCCAGCAGCTTAGATACTGGGACAGATAATTCACCCCTCCACTTT,CASSLDTGTDNSPLHF
.,TRBJ1-5,TRBV5-1,few,TGCGCCAGCAGCTTAGATGCTATAAATCAGCCCCAGCATTTT,CASSLDAINQPQHF
.,TRBJ2-2,TRBV20-1,few,TGCAGTGCTAGAGAAAACGGGGCTACCGGGGAGCTGTTTTTT,CSARENGATGELFF
.,TRBJ1-1,TRBV5-1,.,TGCGCCAGCAGCTTGGCGGGGGTGGTGAACACTGAAGCTTTCTTT,CASSLAGVVNTEAFF
.,TRBJ2-2,TRBV7-8,few,TGTGCCAGCAGCTTAGGGCGACTAGAGAACACCGGGGAGCTGTTTTTT,CASSLGRLENTGELFF
.,TRBJ1-1,TRBV3-1,.,TGTGCCAGCAGCGTGGGAGGTGAAGCTTTCTTT,CASSVGGEAFF
.,TRBJ1-4,TRBV5-1,.,TGCGCCAGCAGCTTGGGTCAGGGCCCGTTGTCGGAAAAACTGTTTTTT,CASSLGQGPLSEKLFF
.,TRBJ1-5,TRBV4-1,.,TGCGCCAGCAGCCAAGTGATCAGTAATCAGCCCCAGCATTTT,CASSQVISNQPQHF
.,TRBJ2-3,TRBV20-1,.,TGCTGCGCACCCAAACCAGGAATTGGACCAGATACGCAGTATTTT,CCAPKPGIGPDTQYF
.,TRBJ2-5,TRBV19,.,TGTGCCAGTAGTATAGGGGGAGCGGCCCAAGAGACCCAGTACTTC,CASSIGGAAQETQYF
.,TRBJ1-2,TRBV7-2,few,TGTGCCAGCTTCCCCGGTGGCAGCTCCTATGGCTACACCTTC,CASFPGGSSYGYTF
.,TRBJ1-2,TRBV6-1,few,TGTGCCAGCAAGGAAGGGGGATCTAACTATGGCTACACCTTC,CASKEGGSNYGYTF
TRBD1,TRBJ2-5,TRBV2,.,TGTGCCACAAACAGGGGACCGGAGACCCAGTACTTC,CATNRGPETQYF
.,TRBJ2-7,TRBV5-4,.,TGTGCCAGCAGCGAAACAGGATCCTACGAGCAGTACTTC,CASSETGSYEQYF
TRBD2,TRBJ2-1,TRBV11-2,many,TGTGCCAGCACCCCCGGGACTATTTACAATGAGCAGTTCTTC,CASTPGTIYNEQFF
TRBD1,TRBJ1-5,TRBV12-5,.,TGTGCTAGTGGTTTGACAACTGAGGGGGCAGTCTATCAGCCCCAGCATTTT,CASGLTTEGAVYQPQHF
.,TRBJ2-7,TRBV6-6,.,TGTGCCAGCAGTTCCAGGGAAGCCCACGAGCAGTACTTC,CASSSREAHEQYF
.,TRBJ1-2,TRBV29-1,.,TGCAGCGTTTCCCCTTTATCAGGGGCGGTTGGCTACACCTTC,CSVSPLSGAVGYTF
.,TRBJ2-5,TRBV10-3,.,TGTGCCATCAGTGACCTAGGTGGGGCGGTTCAAGAGACCCAGTACTTC,CAISDLGGAVQETQYF
.,TRBJ2-1,TRBV19,.,TGTGCCAGTGGAACGAGGGAGAACTACAATGAGCAGTTCTTC,CASGTRENYNEQFF
TRBD2,TRBJ2-1,TRBV7-6,few,TGTGCCAGCAGCTTAATGACTAGCGGGATCTTCTCCTACAATGAGCAGTTCTTC,CASSLMTSGIFSYNEQFF
.,TRBJ2-2,TRBV12-3/TRBV12-4,many,TGTGCCAGCAGTTGGGTGGCGCTGAACACCGGGGAGCTGTTTTTT,CASSWVALNTGELFF
.,TRBJ2-1,TRBV20-1,few,TGCAGTGCTAGAGATGACTCCCACACAACCTACAATGAGCAGTTCTTC,CSARDDSHTTYNEQFF
.,TRBJ1-1,TRBV5-1,.,TGCGCCAGCAGCTTGGTTCGGGGGAAAGAACTCCCGGACACTGAAGCTTTCTTT,CASSLVRGKELPDTEAFF
TRBD2,TRBJ2-7,TRBV13,few,TGTGCCAGCAGCGGGGGGACTAGCGGACAGTACGAGCAGTACTTC,CASSGGTSGQYEQYF
TRBD2,TRBJ2-2,TRBV7-9,.,TGTGCCAGCAGCTTACCCGGGACTATTTATCCCGGGGAGCTGTTTTTT,CASSLPGTIYPGELFF
.,TRBJ2-3,TRBV5-1,many,TGCGCCAGCAGCTTGGAACTCCTTAGCACAGATACGCAGTATTTT,CASSLELLSTDTQYF
TRBD2,TRBJ2-3,TRBV12-3/TRBV12-4,few,TGTGCCAGCAGTCGACTAGCGCCGGGCACAGATACGCAGTATTTT,CASSRLAPGTDTQYF
.,TRBJ1-4,TRBV4-1,.,TGCGCCAGCAGCCAAGATTCGGGCAGGGTACGGGAAAAACTGTTTTTT,CASSQDSGRVREKLFF
TRBD2,TRBJ2-1,TRBV12-3/TRBV12-4,.,TGTGCCAGCAGTACCGGGAGGTACAATGAGCAGTTCTTC,CASSTGRYNEQFF
.,TRBJ1-1,TRBV7-9,few,TGTGCCAGCAGCTTAGCTTCAGGGAGGAACACTGAAGCTTTCTTT,CASSLASGRNTEAFF
.,TRBJ1-2,TRBV12-3/TRBV12-4,.,TGTGCCAGCAGTTTCGCGGCTAGGGGCGGCTACACCTTC,CASSFAARGGYTF